This T cell receptor (beta chain) was profiled in a study of response to subunit inactivated influenza vaccine. TCRdb recomputed calls from the RT-PCR reads with MiXCR, one row per CDR3 protein. The data contain about 610,000 distinct CDR3 sequences, 12% to 15% of them seen just once; the ten biggest clones take up around 10%. There are 13 residues in the CDR3. Germline CDR1 and CDR2: ENHRY and SYGVKD. The V end lost 3 bases, the J end lost 0 bases, and 4 bases lay between the germline ends. The sample consisted of PBMCs from blood, taken approximately 12 days after vaccination. The chain uses TRBV10-3 and TRBJ2-3; D is unresolved. The receptor's source is a man in his fifties or sixties who received an inactivated influenza vaccine. The DNA of the CDR3 is TGTGCCATCAGTGACCGAAGCACAGATACGCAGTATTTT. Translated, it gives CAISDRSTDTQYF.